This TCR beta chain came from a study of shared clonotypes between healthy human individuals (dated by TCRdb to about 2020). Turning to the overall study: The cohort included a few men and a couple of women between 18 and 49 years of age. The study deeply sequenced blood TCR repertoires of about five healthy adults to estimate repertoire size and the extent of clonotype sharing between individuals. Libraries were prepared and TCR repertoires were sequenced by different laboratories using diverse techniques, in order to increase sequencing depth and limit assay-specific biases. Per donor, leukapheresis produced somewhere between about 0.85 and 9.5 billion PBMCs. The study at large found these results: The small number of donors limited the genetic and exposure-history diversity represented. Sampling was restricted to blood, and TCR repertoires in tissues likely differ from the TCR repertoires found in blood. Based on pairwise subsampling, the degree of clonotype sharing among donors was expected to be affected by sequencing depth.

Using the deep immunoSEQ assay, multiplex PCR amplified TCR CDR3 regions from genomic DNA. Genomic DNA extracted from each cell subset was distributed evenly over all wells of several immunoSEQ 96-well plates, and each plate served as one replicate. For unsorted PBMC, roughly 330 ng genomic DNA, equal to 25,000 to 35,000 T cell genomes, was loaded into each replicate PCR. Ten immunoSEQ deep assay plates were used to sequence unsorted PBMC genomic DNA. Purified libraries were measured with a Qubit 3.0 fluorometer, size-checked on a Bioanalyzer 2100, and measured again with the KAPA Library Quantification kit. Every immunoSEQ 96-well plate was sequenced on a dedicated single-read 150-cycle Illumina NextSeq 550 flow cell. From the authors' description of their analysis: Because the immunoSEQ output included only junctional sequences and no quality scores, the filtering could not be the same as the filtering used for full-length reads. Sequences were annotated with PyIR, a Python wrapper for IgBLAST v1.9, using IMGT germline references to assign V/J genes and CDR3. Reads with weak V/J assignments (E-value above 1e-6), missing CDR3, stop codons, out-of-frame junctions, or ambiguous translated residues were removed. V3J clonotypes were defined by identical inferred V gene, J gene, and CDR3 amino acid sequence. To compute the percentage overlap between repertoires, the number of shared unique clonotypes was divided by the size of the smaller repertoire. Three approaches were used to assess repertoire richness: RTK rarefaction, the Chao1 estimator, and Recon v2.1 estimates of unobserved clonotypes. TCRdb took this table from immuneACCESS and kept in-frame rearrangements with V and J called. Such tables lack part of the clones; where checked against another copy, unresolved V genes explain under half of the gap, and the rest is unexplained. D and trimming were read from the DNA, whereas the V and J calls and clone size are those reported in that table. The sample yields about 450,000 clones; roughly 78% were counted once. The biggest ten clones account for approximately 12% of the sample.

CDR1 and CDR2, looked up from the germline V gene (reference sequence), are LNHDA and SQIVND. Here V drops 0 bases and J drops 5 bases, and the junction holds 13 bases not matched to any gene. The CDR3 numbers 19 residues from cysteine through phenylalanine. The read is trimmed to its CDR3 DNA, 57 bases read in frame from base 1. The donors were healthy, HIV-negative adults with no recently reported acute infections or vaccinations. Only Caucasian adults living in Nashville, Tennessee, USA were represented among the donors. In the unsorted samples, 90 million to 100 million PBMCs were counted, and genomic DNA was extracted using the QIAamp DNA Blood Mini kit. Blood was obtained by leukapheresis, after which PBMCs were separated by Ficoll-Histopaque density gradient centrifugation and cryopreserved in liquid nitrogen vapor phase. Notes on this clone: Its antigen has not been determined. No per-base quality is available; no much larger clone lies one base away.

The V and J segments used are TRBV19 and TRBJ2-2, with 9 bases aligning to TRBD2. The sequenced sample consisted of PBMCs. This sequence originates from a woman aged 40 to 49 in good health. Some clones in this sample may be carry-over from other donors' samples. The CDR3 here reads CASSIDLRGRAGRTGELFF. The DNA reads TGTGCCAGTAGTATAGATCTACGCGGGAGGGCCGGGAGAACCGGGGAGCTGTTTTTT.